This is a list of T cell receptor beta chains from one sample in a study of OX40 agonist ivuxolimab in advanced cancers. Only in-frame clones appear in the TCRdb table, and some are missing; sequencing was by immunoSEQ multiplex PCR. Among roughly 60,000 clones listed, 75% to 90% were seen once. The sample in question was CD4+ or CD8+ T cells sorted from blood, obtained in a trial of the OX40 agonist ivuxolimab. These TCRs come from an adult with an advanced solid tumor such as melanoma, head and neck, liver or kidney cancer. The CDR3 runs from the conserved cysteine through the conserved F or W. D genes are given only for firm matches. Size is omitted from some rows. Given values are once, few, many or a class for expanded clones.

J	V	size	D	CDR3	DNA
TRBJ2-7	TRBV21-1	once	-	CASSSHREGEQYF	TGTGCCAGCAGCAGTCACAGGGAGGGCGAGCAGTACTTC
TRBJ2-1	TRBV30	-	-	CAWSVSATNDNEQFF	TGTGCCTGGAGTGTATCGGCTACTAATGACAATGAGCAGTTCTTC
TRBJ1-1	TRBV10-1	-	-	CASSGSSNTEAFF	TGCGCCAGCAGTGGTAGCAGTAACACTGAAGCTTTCTTT
TRBJ2-7	TRBV27	-	-	CASRSEFYEQYF	TGTGCCAGCAGATCGGAATTTTACGAGCAGTACTTC
TRBJ2-1	TRBV5-1	-	TRBD2	CASSLALAVYNEQFF	TGCGCCAGCAGCTTGGCCCTAGCGGTTTACAATGAGCAGTTCTTC
TRBJ1-1	TRBV9	-	TRBD1	CASSEGDRGYTEAFF	TGTGCCAGCAGCGAGGGGGACAGGGGGTACACTGAAGCTTTCTTT
TRBJ2-7	TRBV25-1	-	-	CASRTSAEQYF	TGTGCCAGCAGGACCTCAGCAGAGCAGTACTTC
TRBJ2-3	TRBV7-6	-	TRBD2	CASSSPGLADTQYF	TGTGCCAGCAGCTCACCGGGACTAGCAGATACGCAGTATTTT
TRBJ1-1	TRBV11-2	few	-	CASLPSPLNTEAFF	TGTGCCAGCCTGCCGTCACCTTTGAACACTGAAGCTTTCTTT
TRBJ1-1	TRBV18	few	-	CASSPISLESTEAFF	TGTGCCAGCTCACCAATCTCCTTAGAGAGTACTGAAGCTTTCTTT
TRBJ2-7	TRBV30	-	-	CAGILEDSYEQYF	TGTGCCGGGATCCTGGAGGACTCCTACGAGCAGTACTTC
TRBJ2-3	TRBV13	-	TRBD1	CASRYRGRRSTDTQYF	TGTGCCAGCAGATACAGGGGGCGTAGGAGCACAGATACGCAGTATTTT
TRBJ2-7	TRBV28	-	-	CASRRTFDTYEQYF	TGTGCCAGCAGACGGACATTTGACACCTACGAGCAGTACTTC
TRBJ2-2	TRBV4-1	once	TRBD2	CASSQGPVAGGPGGELFF	TGCGCCAGCAGCCAGGGGCCCGTGGCGGGGGGGCCTGGCGGGGAGCTGTTTTTT
TRBJ2-1	TRBV27	-	-	CASSLLIPSEEQFF	TGTGCCAGCAGTTTATTGATCCCCTCGGAGGAGCAGTTCTTC
TRBJ2-3	TRBV4-1	-	-	CASSPATTGDRQDTQYF	TGCGCCAGCAGCCCCGCGACGACAGGCGATCGCCAAGATACGCAGTATTTT
TRBJ2-7	TRBV7-9	-	-	CASSPGLKVYEQYF	TGTGCCAGCAGCCCGGGACTTAAAGTCTACGAGCAGTACTTC
TRBJ2-1	TRBV28	-	TRBD2	CASSYGLAGGGNEQFF	TGTGCCAGCAGTTACGGACTAGCGGGAGGGGGTAATGAGCAGTTCTTC
TRBJ2-7	TRBV19	-	TRBD2	CASSGRLNEQYF	TGTGCCAGTAGCGGGAGGTTGAACGAGCAGTACTTC
TRBJ1-2	TRBV19	-	-	CASREFTGPHYGYTF	TGTGCCAGTAGAGAATTCACCGGGCCCCACTATGGCTACACCTTC
TRBJ2-1	TRBV30	once	-	CAWSVERREQFF	TGTGCCTGGAGTGTAGAGCGGCGGGAGCAGTTCTTC
TRBJ2-1	TRBV7-3	-	TRBD1	CASSLGTADNEQFF	TGTGCCAGCAGCCTCGGGACAGCTGACAATGAGCAGTTCTTC
TRBJ2-7	TRBV5-5	-	-	CASSFRQAYEQYF	TGTGCCAGCAGCTTTAGACAAGCCTACGAGCAGTACTTC
TRBJ1-1	TRBV10-2	-	-	CASSPGAEAFF	TGCGCCAGCAGCCCCGGGGCCGAAGCTTTCTTT
TRBJ1-5	TRBV30	-	-	CAWSSGGSDQPQHF	TGTGCCTGGAGTTCTGGGGGTTCGGATCAGCCCCAGCATTTT
TRBJ2-7	TRBV7-9	-	-	CASSLAGPRYEQYF	TGTGCCAGCAGCTTAGCCGGGCCCCGATACGAGCAGTACTTC
TRBJ2-2	TRBV6-4	-	-	CASSDRYTGELFF	TGTGCCAGCAGTGACAGGTACACCGGGGAGCTGTTTTTT
TRBJ2-1	TRBV2	-	TRBD2	CASSEPTSGEVYNEQFF	TGTGCCAGCAGCGAACCTACTAGCGGGGAAGTCTACAATGAGCAGTTCTTC
TRBJ2-1	TRBV7-9	-	TRBD2	CASSLEPSGNNEQFF	TGTGCCAGCAGCTTAGAGCCTAGCGGGAACAATGAGCAGTTCTTC
TRBJ1-5	TRBV4-1	medium-sized	-	CASSSGNQPQHF	TGCGCCAGCAGCTCGGGCAATCAGCCCCAGCATTTT
TRBJ2-3	TRBV10-3	-	-	CATFGPATDTQYF	TGTGCCACCTTCGGTCCTGCCACAGATACGCAGTATTTT
TRBJ1-1	TRBV5-1	-	-	CASNHENTGNTEAFF	TGCGCCAGCAACCATGAGAATACAGGGAACACTGAAGCTTTCTTT
TRBJ2-7	TRBV27	-	-	CASSPRGAYEQYF	TGTGCCAGCAGTCCCCGCGGAGCCTACGAGCAGTACTTC
TRBJ2-1	TRBV19	-	-	CASSPDPYNEQFF	TGTGCCAGTAGTCCCGACCCTTACAATGAGCAGTTCTTC
TRBJ2-7	TRBV7-9	-	TRBD1	CASSLGQGGRREQYF	TGTGCCAGCAGCTTGGGACAGGGAGGTCGTCGCGAGCAGTACTTC
TRBJ1-4	TRBV28	-	TRBD1	CASSLDYGTAGRYEKLFF	TGTGCCAGCAGTTTAGACTACGGGACAGCGGGTCGTTATGAAAAACTGTTTTTT
TRBJ2-5	TRBV6-5	-	TRBD2	CASRTGTSGETQYF	TGTGCCAGCAGGACTGGGACTAGCGGAGAGACCCAGTACTTC
TRBJ2-1	TRBV6-1	-	-	CASSPLGNEQFF	TGTGCCAGCAGTCCCCTAGGCAATGAGCAGTTCTTC
TRBJ1-1	TRBV9	-	-	CASSPQGGGAFF	TGTGCCAGCAGCCCCCAGGGAGGTGGAGCTTTCTTT
TRBJ2-3	TRBV2	-	TRBD2	CASSDWLAGGTDTQYF	TGTGCCAGCAGTGATTGGCTAGCGGGAGGCACAGATACGCAGTATTTT
TRBJ2-7	TRBV7-9	-	-	CASSLNRAEQYF	TGTGCCAGCTCTCTTAACAGGGCCGAGCAGTACTTC
TRBJ2-7	TRBV10-3	-	-	CAINGDSYEQYF	TGTGCCATTAATGGGGATTCGTACGAGCAGTACTTC
TRBJ2-1	TRBV6-1	-	TRBD1	CASSDPDRGRQVEQFF	TGTGCCAGCAGTGACCCAGACAGGGGGAGGCAAGTTGAGCAGTTCTTC
TRBJ2-3	TRBV5-1	-	-	CASSLEDSTFTDTQYF	TGCGCCAGCAGCTTGGAGGACTCAACCTTCACAGATACGCAGTATTTT
TRBJ2-7	TRBV30	once	-	CAWTLGAGDEQYF	TGTGCCTGGACTTTGGGGGCAGGGGACGAGCAGTACTTC
TRBJ2-7	TRBV14	-	-	CASSQDFTSYEQYF	TGTGCCAGCAGCCAAGACTTTACCTCCTACGAGCAGTACTTC